This T cell receptor (beta chain) was observed in a study of post-analysis software for immune sequencing data. For the study at large: Relapsing-remitting, secondary progressive and progressive-relapsing courses of multiple sclerosis were included.

Study-wide points: Patients used about 5 TRBV segments, including TRBV5-6, TRBV5-1 and TRBV20-1, more often than controls. Normalized Chao1 diversity was significantly reduced in patients versus controls. Strong same-batch co-clustering of samples appeared with F measure clustering.

The CDR3 totals 16 residues. Germline CDR1 SGHTA, CDR2 FQGNSA. Losses at the gene ends were 5 bases for V and 7 bases for J; bases not matched to a gene: 12. Presence of unique molecular identifiers characterized the TCR beta cDNA libraries. When about 0.9 to 11 million T cells were used, they gave approximately 450,000 cDNA molecules. Using its own MiXCR run on the PCR reads, TCRdb lists one record per CDR3 protein. This table holds about 800,000 distinct CDR3 sequences, 30% found once. This clonotype came up a few times. Its antigen is undetermined. The sequence was collected from a girl aged 5 to 17 with multiple sclerosis. The chain is built from TRBV7-2 and TRBJ2-1, with TRBD2 matching over 9 bases. The sample comprised blood. The CDR3 is CASSVIGGSGSNEQFF. CDR3 DNA sequence: TGTGCCAGCAGCGTCATAGGGGGTAGCGGGAGTAATGAGCAGTTCTTC.